This TCR beta chain originates from a study of blood T cell repertoires in COVID-19. The sample holds one count of this clone. V was pared by 6 bases and J by 4 bases, with 8 bases of the junction left unmatched. The V gene's germline CDR1 is MDHEN and CDR2 SYDVKM. This CDR3 is 14 amino acids long. Some clones are missing from TCRdb's copy, which holds only in-frame ones; the method was immunoSEQ multiplex PCR. The sample holds some 130,000 clones, roughly three quarters seen once. The sequencing input was peripheral blood. The chain combines TRBV28 with TRBJ1-2; 7 bases line up with TRBD1. The origin of this receptor is a man older than 75 with acute or convalescent COVID-19. The CDR3 protein is CASSRQGPSYGYTF. CDR3 nucleotides: TGTGCCAGCAGCAGACAGGGCCCTTCCTATGGCTACACCTTC.